Below, one TCR beta chain is given with its context. Original data processing: Amplifying reference gene primers gave estimates of nucleated cell counts. TCRdb keeps only in-frame clones here, not all; method: immunoSEQ multiplex PCR. V and J calls and clone size are copied from that table; D and trimming were computed from the DNA. The table shows about 110,000 clones, with 65% to 90% occurring only once. This sample was taken from a study of blood T cell repertoires in COVID-19. Study information: There were acute and convalescent COVID-19 samples, and they came from the United States, Italy and Spain. From T cells, B-cell-depleted T cells, or PBMCs came the material, which was cDNA or gDNA.

CDR3 size: 14 residues. The germline gives CDR1 SNHLY, CDR2 FYNNEI. Unmatched junction bases numbered 10, after V lost 6 bases and J lost 11 bases. This clonotype was sampled from a woman aged 55-70 years with acute or convalescent COVID-19. J is TRBJ1-6 and V is TRBV2; TRBD1 matches 7 bases. The sequenced sample consisted of peripheral blood. CDR3 region: CASRERGGDPPLHF. DNA of the CDR3: TGTGCCAGCAGAGAGAGAGGGGGCGATCCACCCCTCCACTTT.